This T cell receptor beta chain appears in the sequencing data of a study of T cell responses to AZD1222 COVID-19 vaccine. V shed 5 bases and J shed 1 base, with 9 bases lying between them. The germline V gene has CDR1 SGHTA and CDR2 FQGNSA. This CDR3 contains 15 residues. As concerns this clone: Its antigen is undetermined.

Study conclusions and caveats: Spike-specific TCR breadth and depth were elevated following two AZD1222 doses. The study reported that nearly half of spike-specific TCRs target unmutated variant regions.

Repertoires were generated with immunoSEQ multiplex PCR, while TCRdb's copy carries only in-frame clones and drops some. The sample lists 140,000 or so clones, approximately 90% occurring once. This sequence joins TRBV7-2 and TRBJ2-6; D not certain. Sequenced material: peripheral blood, taken 28 days after the second AZD1222 dose. This receptor was identified in an adult who received the AZD1222 COVID-19 vaccine. DNA for the CDR3: TGTGCCAGCAGCCCGACGGATTCTGGGGCCAACGTCCTGACTTTC. It yields the protein CASSPTDSGANVLTF.